The T cell receptor beta chain described here comes from a study of CD8+ T cells in alopecia areata. Study outcomes and limitations: Both scalp clonality and the expanded CD8+ clones among the top 100 showed a significant decrease with tofacitinib.

The V gene lost 5 bases and the J gene lost 4 bases, with 11 bases spanning the gap. CDR1 and CDR2 from the germline V gene are MNHEY and SMNVEV (reference sequence). The CDR3 loop spans 13 amino acids. RNA, once extracted, was reverse transcribed into cDNA for use as the sequencing template. Sequencing was performed with immunoSEQ multiplex PCR; in TCRdb, only in-frame clones are kept and a portion is missing. Of roughly 170,000 clones listed, roughly three fifths are singletons. Notes on this clone: Antigen: not known.

Treatment meaning: oral pan-JAK inhibitor, 5-10 mg twice daily. This receptor was identified in a human donor with alopecia areata. This sequence joins TRBV27 and TRBJ1-1; D unresolved. The sample here was CD8+ T cells sorted from blood, taken at week 24, from a patient treated with tofacitinib. In DNA, the CDR3 is TGTGCCAGCAGTCTCACAGATTTCACTGAAGCTTTCTTT. Its protein is CASSLTDFTEAFF.